This entry lists 12 T cell receptor beta chains sequenced from one sample in a study of OX40 agonist ivuxolimab in advanced cancers. Sequenced by immunoSEQ multiplex PCR; TCRdb stores in-frame clones only, minus some. Of 59,000 or so clones listed, roughly 82% are singletons. Sequencing used CD4+ or CD8+ T cells sorted from blood, obtained in a trial of the OX40 agonist ivuxolimab. The receptors originated from an adult with an advanced solid tumor such as melanoma, head and neck, liver or kidney cancer.

The J gene is TRBJ1-2, the V gene TRBV28; D is ambiguous. Germline V lookup: CDR1 MDHEN, CDR2 SYDVKM. The ends were cut back, 6 bases at V and 5 bases at J, with 16 bases in the middle. The CDR3 spans 14 residues. CDR3 nucleotides: TGTGCCAGCAGCCGAGAGCGGGGTCGGTATGGCTACACCTTC. This gives the protein CASSRERGRYGYTF.

DNA for the CDR3: TGTGCCAGCAGTTCGACGAGTCATCAGCCCCAGCATTTT. Translating it yields CASSSTSHQPQHF. This chain joins TRBV6-5 and TRBJ1-5; D unclear. The CDR3 loop spans 13 amino acids. Trimming removed 4 bases at V and 5 bases at J, with 9 bases between. Germline V gene data show CDR1 as MNHEY and CDR2 as SVGAGI.

The chain joins TRBV30 to TRBJ1-6; 7 bases agree with TRBD1. After removal of 2 bases from V and 9 bases from J, the junction contained 7 bases not matched to a gene. This CDR3 region has 14 residues. CDR1 and CDR2 from the germline V gene are GTSNPN and SVGIG (reference sequence). CDR3: CAWSLRQGGSPLHF. The CDR3 DNA sequence: TGTGCCTGGAGTCTCAGACAGGGCGGTTCACCCCTCCACTTT.

The chain uses TRBV6-5 and TRBJ1-1, with 7 bases identical to TRBD1. The CDR3 length is 13 residues. Losses at the gene ends were 5 bases for V and 6 bases for J; bases not matched to a gene: 6. Germline V lookup: CDR1 MNHEY, CDR2 SVGAGI. Written as DNA, the CDR3 is TGTGCCAGCAGTCTGACAGGGATCCCTGAAGCTTTCTTT. Amino acids: CASSLTGIPEAFF.

The chain employs TRBV18 and TRBJ2-1; D is possibly TRBD2 (7 bases). Trimming stripped 6 bases from V and 9 bases from J, with 18 bases between. The CDR3 has 14 residues. Germline values: CDR1 KGHSH, CDR2 LQKENI. CDR3 protein: CASSGTYREGEQFF. The CDR3 DNA is TGTGCCAGCTCCGGAACCTACAGGGAGGGTGAGCAGTTCTTC.

This clone was found once. This rearrangement joins TRBV9 to TRBJ1-4; TRBD1 matches 8 bases. Germline V gene lookup returns CDR1 SGDLS and CDR2 YYNGEE. V trimming: 0 bases; J trimming: 3 bases; junction bases outside the gene matches: 1. The CDR3 loop spans 15 amino acids. The CDR3 nucleotides are TGTGCCAGCAGCGTAGGGGACAGGTCTAATGAAAAACTGTTTTTT. Its translation is CASSVGDRSNEKLFF.

This chain's CDR3 is CASSLRGTGSNQPQHF. The DNA of the CDR3 is TGTGCCAGCAGTTTGCGGGGGACAGGTAGCAATCAGCCCCAGCATTTT. The V call is TRBV28, the J call TRBJ1-5; 8 nucleotides align to TRBD1. CDR1 is MDHEN, CDR2 SYDVKM, per germline. The CDR3 totals 16 residues. Trimming removed 3 bases from V and 0 bases from J; junction bases left unmatched: 4.

This clone was recorded only once. V and J are TRBV6-5 and TRBJ1-2; D unclear. The CDR3 has 15 amino acids. CDR1 and CDR2 from the germline V gene are MNHEY and SVGAGI. V lost 6 bases, J lost 5 bases, and 19 bases lay in between. CDR3 region: CASRSRPEGVYGYTF. The CDR3, as DNA: TGTGCCAGCAGGTCCCGGCCCGAGGGAGTATATGGCTACACCTTC.

The chain links TRBV6-6 to TRBJ2-4; the match to TRBD2 covers 8 bases. CDR1 is MNHNY and CDR2 is SVGAGI in the germline V gene (reference sequence). The V gene end was trimmed by 6 bases and the J gene end by 7 bases; junction bases not matched to a gene: 8. This CDR3 comprises 14 residues. The CDR3 DNA reads as TGTGCCAGCAGCCTACGGGGGGGCGGGAACATTCAGTACTTC. This translates into CASSLRGGGNIQYF.

The chain has TRBV7-2 and TRBJ2-5; D ambiguous. Germline values: CDR1 SGHTA, CDR2 FQGNSA. The CDR3 is 13 amino acids. Trimming pared 3 bases from V and 4 bases from J, leaving 9 bases between. CDR3: CASSLPEIETQYF. DNA for the CDR3: TGTGCCAGCAGCTTGCCCGAGATAGAGACCCAGTACTTC.

This chain uses TRBV2 with TRBJ1-2, with TRBD1 as a possible D gene (5 bases). This CDR3 is built from 15 residues. CDR1 and CDR2 from the germline V gene are SNHLY and FYNNEI. V lost 7 bases to trimming and J lost 4 bases, with 19 bases between them. The CDR3 bases are TGTGCCAGCAAGGTTGGGGGGGGTCACGTCTATGGCTACACCTTC. Its protein is CASKVGGGHVYGYTF.

V gene TRBV10-2 combines with J gene TRBJ1-1, with TRBD1 as a possible D gene (6 bases). The CDR3 covers 13 residues. Germline CDR1 WSHSY, CDR2 SAAADI. The germline V and J ends were trimmed by 0 bases and 11 bases, with 13 bases remaining between them. The CDR3 protein is CASSESGAGRAFF. CDR3 sequence (DNA): TGCGCCAGCAGTGAGTCGGGGGCGGGGAGGGCTTTCTTT.